Included here is one T cell receptor (beta chain) sequence, with context. Its antigen is not yet known. The record has no base qualities; no much larger clone is one base away. The High Capacity cDNA Reverse Transcription Kit was used to reverse transcribe all of the isolated RNA, meaning that expressed TCRB transcripts were what got sequenced. Deep immunoSEQ sequencing was performed on naive, central memory and regulatory T cell samples, with an average of about 3.57 million total reads per sample. Sorted cells were lysed in RLT buffer, and RNA was extracted using DNase-treated RNeasy Micro or Mini kits according to cell number. Each cell subset was processed separately to prevent cross-contamination, with patient and healthy donor samples processed together. Using the immunoSEQ multiplex PCR, TCRB sequences were amplified from cDNA into 87-bp fragments spanning the CDR3 region. The amplicons were sequenced using the Illumina HiSeq platform. From the authors' description of their analysis: PCR bias was computationally corrected using synthetic template baselines, reads within Hamming distance 2 were collapsed, and singletons that could not be merged were discarded. Reads were aligned against IMGT so that V, D and J genes, CDR3 length and insertions or deletions at six rearrangement sites could be assigned. Clonotype counts were normalized to sorted cell number within each subset before computing true diversity and Gini coefficients with the tcR R package. The overlap coefficient, calculated on TCRB nucleotide sequences, was used to measure repertoire sharing. The immuneACCESS repertoire file appears here via TCRdb, limited to in-frame rearrangements. These files lack a portion of the clones; in checked studies, under half of the deficit traces to unresolved V genes, and the cause of the others is not known. The V and J calls and clone size are taken from that table; D and trimming were inferred from the DNA. The sample table records about 150,000 clones; roughly an eighth of these occur just once. The ten biggest clones cover under 1.5% of the sample.

The data stem from a study of beta chain features in type 1 diabetes (dated by TCRdb to the late 2010s). General notes on the study: Mean age, gender distribution, total cell number and subset yield were not different between patients and healthy donors. A total of 90 million to 140 million sorted cells were examined across all samples, and RNA yield correlated strongly with the number of cells per subset. In the study, TCRB repertoires of sorted circulating CD4+ T cell subsets from recently diagnosed type 1 diabetes patients were compared with those of matched healthy donors. Regulatory and stem cell-like memory subsets were obtained from only 8 patients and roughly eight healthy donors, while naive and central memory subsets were obtained from all 30 or so donors. The research as a whole found: Type 1 diabetes patients showed a moderate but significant shortening of TCRB CDR3 length in all four CD4+ subsets. Only small numbers of individuals were included in the HLA sub-analyses, which left unresolved whether HLA type had any influence on TCRB rearrangement. The naive, central memory and regulatory TCRB repertoires appeared to resemble one another more closely among patients than among healthy donors. Because cDNA was sequenced instead of genomic DNA, activated cells with high expression could be over-represented, although the groups did not differ in activation or CD3 levels. PCR might favor shorter templates, but patient and control samples were amplified and corrected together, so any skew would affect both groups equally. At VDJ recombination sites, type 1 diabetes patients had fewer insertions and more deleted nucleotides, which implies abnormalities in thymic rearrangement.

Each donor gave one peripheral blood draw, about 100 mL on average, collected into heparinised tubes. Naive, central memory, regulatory and stem cell-like memory CD4+ T cells were sorted on a BD FACSAria II using a panel including CD45RO, CCR7, CD25, CD127, CD95 and CD27. Every sorted population had a purity above 95%. PBMCs were isolated right away by Lymphoprep density gradient centrifugation and were stained directly, without culture. So that batch effects would be minimized, each experiment stained and sorted samples in pairs, pairing one healthy donor with one patient. The germline V gene (reference sequence) specifies GTSNPN as CDR1 and SVGIG as CDR2. V loses 2 bases of germline sequence and J loses 8 bases, and the interval between the two ends is 15 bases. Spanning cysteine to phenylalanine, the CDR3 consists of 13 amino acids. The only DNA kept is the CDR3, 39 bases in frame from the first base.

Recombination linked TRBV30 to TRBJ1-2, with the D gene uncertain. The material sequenced was central memory CD4+ T cells from blood. This sequence originates from a man between 18 and 35 years old with type 1 diabetes. In nucleotide form, the sequence is TGTGCCTGGAGTTTCCGAGAATTTGAGGGCTACACCTTC. This yields the protein CAWSFREFEGYTF.